Listed here are 2 T cell receptor beta chains from one sample, sequenced in a study of T-cell reconstitution after alpha-beta-depleted transplantation in children. The authors prepared the TCRbeta library with unique molecular identifiers. TCRdb reprocessed the PCR reads via MiXCR and lists one record per CDR3 protein. The data contain 700,000 to 950,000 distinct CDR3 sequences, around 17% of them singletons. This specimen was PBMCs, mostly from graft donor cells, taken 360 days after TCRalphabeta/CD19-depleted stem cell transplant. The receptors come from a male patient aged 10 to 17 who had a stem cell transplant for acute lymphoblastic leukemia, so the T cells may come from the graft donor.

In nucleotides, the CDR3 is TGCAGTGCAGGGAGAGGGCCGGAGGAGACCCAGTACTTC. It yields the protein CSAGRGPEETQYF. This chain joins TRBV20-1 and TRBJ2-5; possibly TRBD2 for D (5 bases). Between the trimmed V and J ends, which lost 6 bases and 5 bases, there was a span of 16 bases. Per germline, CDR1 DFQATT and CDR2 SNEGSKA (reference sequence). CDR3 length equals 13 residues.

The chain's CDR3 is CASSPRTFGGELFF. The DNA for the CDR3 is TGTGCCAGCTCACCACGCACATTCGGCGGGGAGCTGTTTTTT. The chain links TRBV18 to TRBJ2-2, with D unresolved. The germline gives CDR1 KGHSH, CDR2 LQKENI. V was shortened by 1 base and J by 7 bases, with 10 bases between the two germline ends. CDR3 length equals 14 residues.